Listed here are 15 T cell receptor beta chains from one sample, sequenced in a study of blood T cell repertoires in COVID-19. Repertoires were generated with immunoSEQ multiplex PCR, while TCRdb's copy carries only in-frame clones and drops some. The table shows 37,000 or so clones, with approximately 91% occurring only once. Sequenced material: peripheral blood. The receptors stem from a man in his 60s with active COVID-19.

The CDR3 sequence: CASSLAPTSGTDTQYF. DNA of the CDR3: TGCGCCAGCAGCTTGGCCCCGACTAGCGGCACAGATACGCAGTATTTT. This rearrangement joins TRBV5-1 to TRBJ2-3; 8 nucleotides match TRBD2. The CDR3 extends over 16 amino acids. Germline CDR1 is SGHRS and CDR2 is YFSETQ. The trim removed 0 bases at V and 1 base at J, leaving 4 bases unmatched. Looking up the rest from reference TRBV5-1 and TRBJ2-3 gives the full variable domain: KAGVTQTPRYLIKTRGQQVTLSCSPISGHRSVSWYQQTPGQGLQFLFEYFSETQRNKGNFPGRFSGRQFSNSRSEMNVSTLELGDSALYLCASSLAPTSGTDTQYFGPGTRLTVL.

CDR3 region: CASRPLTSASYNEQFF. In DNA, the CDR3 is TGCGCCAGCAGGCCCCTTACTAGCGCCTCCTACAATGAGCAGTTCTTC. This chain joins TRBV10-2 and TRBJ2-1, with 7 bases that match TRBD2. The junction had 8 bases not matched to a gene; V was cut back by 6 bases and J by 0 bases. Germline V gene lookup returns CDR1 WSHSY and CDR2 SAAADI. The length of the CDR3 is 16 residues.

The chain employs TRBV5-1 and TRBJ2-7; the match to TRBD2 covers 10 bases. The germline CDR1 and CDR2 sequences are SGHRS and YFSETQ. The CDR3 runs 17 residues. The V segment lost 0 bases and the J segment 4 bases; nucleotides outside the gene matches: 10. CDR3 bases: TGCGCCAGCAGCTTGGCCTCGAGCGGACTAGCGGTTTACGAGCAGTACTTC. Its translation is CASSLASSGLAVYEQYF.

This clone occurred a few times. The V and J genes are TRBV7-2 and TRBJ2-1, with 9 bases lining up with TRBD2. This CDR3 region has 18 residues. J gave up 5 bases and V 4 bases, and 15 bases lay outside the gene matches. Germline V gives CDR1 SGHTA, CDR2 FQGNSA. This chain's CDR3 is CASSSPPGAGGPNNEQFF. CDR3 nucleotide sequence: TGTGCCAGCAGCTCACCCCCGGGGGCGGGAGGGCCAAACAATGAGCAGTTCTTC.

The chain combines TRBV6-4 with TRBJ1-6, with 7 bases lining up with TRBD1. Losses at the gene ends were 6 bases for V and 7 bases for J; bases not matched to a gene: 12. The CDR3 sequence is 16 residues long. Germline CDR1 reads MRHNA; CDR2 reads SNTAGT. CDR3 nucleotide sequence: TGTGCCAGCAGACCAAACCCGACAGGGTTGAATTCACCCCTCCACTTT. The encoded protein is CASRPNPTGLNSPLHF.

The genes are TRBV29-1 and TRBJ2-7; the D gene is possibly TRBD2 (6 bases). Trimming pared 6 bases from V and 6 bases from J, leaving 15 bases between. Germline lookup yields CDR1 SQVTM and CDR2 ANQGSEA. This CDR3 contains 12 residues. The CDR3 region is CSVWGGRGEQYF. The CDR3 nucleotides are TGCAGCGTCTGGGGAGGCCGCGGCGAGCAGTACTTC.

CDR3 sequence reads: CASSLTGPSYEQYF. In nucleotides, the CDR3 is TGTGCCAGCAGTCTGACAGGACCCTCCTACGAGCAGTACTTC. The J gene is TRBJ2-7, the V gene TRBV27; D may be TRBD1 (6 bases). The CDR3 consists of 14 residues. Trimming took off 5 bases at V and 0 bases at J, with 11 bases between the two ends. The germline gives CDR1 MNHEY, CDR2 SMNVEV (reference sequence).

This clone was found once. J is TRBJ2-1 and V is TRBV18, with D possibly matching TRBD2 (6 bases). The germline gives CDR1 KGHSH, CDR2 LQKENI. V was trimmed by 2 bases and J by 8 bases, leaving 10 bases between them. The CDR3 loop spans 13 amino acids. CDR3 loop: CASSPRGGDEQFF. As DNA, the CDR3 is TGTGCCAGCTCACCAAGGGGAGGCGATGAGCAGTTCTTC.

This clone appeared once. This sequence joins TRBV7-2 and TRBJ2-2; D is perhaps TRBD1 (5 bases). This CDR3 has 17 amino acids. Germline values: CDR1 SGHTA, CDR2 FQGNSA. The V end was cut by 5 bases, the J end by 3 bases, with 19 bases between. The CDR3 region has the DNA TGTGCCAGCAGCCCAGGCCGCCAGGGCAGCTACACCGGGGAGCTGTTTTTT. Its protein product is CASSPGRQGSYTGELFF. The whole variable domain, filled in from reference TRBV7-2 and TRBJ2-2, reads GAGVSQSPSNKVTEKGKDVELRCDPISGHTALYWYRQSLGQGLEFLIYFQGNSAPDKSGLPSDRFSAERTGGSVSTLTIQRTQQEDSAVYLCASSPGRQGSYTGELFFGEGSRLTVL.

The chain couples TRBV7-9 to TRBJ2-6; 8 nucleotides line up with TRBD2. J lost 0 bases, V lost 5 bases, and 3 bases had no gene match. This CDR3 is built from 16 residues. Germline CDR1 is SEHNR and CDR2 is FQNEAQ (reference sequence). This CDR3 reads CASSPGGASGANVLTF. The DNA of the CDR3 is TGTGCCAGCAGCCCCGGGGGGGCCTCTGGGGCCAACGTCCTGACTTTC.

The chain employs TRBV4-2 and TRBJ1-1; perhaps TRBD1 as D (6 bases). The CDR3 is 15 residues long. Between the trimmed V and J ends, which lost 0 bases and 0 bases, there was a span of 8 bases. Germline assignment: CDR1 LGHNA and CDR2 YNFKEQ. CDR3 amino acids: CASSQERQVNTEAFF. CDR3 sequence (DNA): TGTGCCAGCAGCCAAGAGAGACAGGTGAACACTGAAGCTTTCTTT.

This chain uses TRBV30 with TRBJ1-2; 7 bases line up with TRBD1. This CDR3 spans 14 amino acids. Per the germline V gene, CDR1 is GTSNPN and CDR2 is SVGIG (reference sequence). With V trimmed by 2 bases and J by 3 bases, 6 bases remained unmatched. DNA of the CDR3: TGTGCCTGGAGTAGGACAGGCGTAGACTATGGCTACACCTTC. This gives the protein CAWSRTGVDYGYTF.

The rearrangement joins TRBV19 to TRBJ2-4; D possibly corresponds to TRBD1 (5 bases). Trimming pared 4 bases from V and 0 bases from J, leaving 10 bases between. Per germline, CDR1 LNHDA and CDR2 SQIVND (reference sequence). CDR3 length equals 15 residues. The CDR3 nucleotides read TGTGCCAGTAGTACCAGACAGCTAGCCAAAAACATTCAGTACTTC. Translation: CASSTRQLAKNIQYF.

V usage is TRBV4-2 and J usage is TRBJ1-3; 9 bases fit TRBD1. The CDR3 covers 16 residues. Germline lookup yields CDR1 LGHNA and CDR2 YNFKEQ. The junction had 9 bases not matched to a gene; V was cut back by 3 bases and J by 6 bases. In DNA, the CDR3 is TGTGCCAGCAGCCACCCGCCCAGGACAGGGGAAAACACCATATATTTT. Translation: CASSHPPRTGENTIYF.

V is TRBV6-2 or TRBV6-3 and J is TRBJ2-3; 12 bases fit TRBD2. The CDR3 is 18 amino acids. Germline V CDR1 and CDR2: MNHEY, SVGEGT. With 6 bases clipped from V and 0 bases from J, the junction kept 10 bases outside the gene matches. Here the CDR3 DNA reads TGTGCCAGCAGCCGGCCCGGACTAGCGGGGACCAGCACAGATACGCAGTATTTT. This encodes CASSRPGLAGTSTDTQYF.